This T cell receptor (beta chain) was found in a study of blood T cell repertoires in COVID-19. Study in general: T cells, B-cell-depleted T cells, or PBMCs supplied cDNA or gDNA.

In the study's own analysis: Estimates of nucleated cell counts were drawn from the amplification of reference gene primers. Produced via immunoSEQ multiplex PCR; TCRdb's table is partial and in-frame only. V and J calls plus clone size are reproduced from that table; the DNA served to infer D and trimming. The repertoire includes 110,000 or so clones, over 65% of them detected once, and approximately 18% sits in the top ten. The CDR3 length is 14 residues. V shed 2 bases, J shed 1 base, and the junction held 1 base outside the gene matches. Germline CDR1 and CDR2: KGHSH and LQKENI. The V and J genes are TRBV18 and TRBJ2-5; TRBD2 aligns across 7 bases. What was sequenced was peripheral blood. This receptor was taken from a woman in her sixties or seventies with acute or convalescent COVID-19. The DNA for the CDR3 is TGTGCCAGCTCACCATGGGGGGGCCAAGAGACCCAGTACTTC. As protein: CASSPWGGQETQYF.